These T cell receptor beta chains were read from a single sample in a study of OX40 agonist ivuxolimab in advanced cancers. The data were produced by immunoSEQ multiplex PCR, yet TCRdb's version contains in-frame clones alone and is incomplete. The table shows about 54,000 clones, with roughly 81% occurring only once. Sequences were derived from CD4+ or CD8+ T cells sorted from blood, sampled in a trial of the OX40 agonist ivuxolimab. These receptors originate from an adult with an advanced solid tumor such as melanoma, head and neck, liver or kidney cancer. The CDR3 runs from the conserved cysteine through the conserved F or W. Fields, in order: D gene, J gene, clone size, V gene, CDR3 protein, CDR3 DNA. D genes are given only for firm matches. Size is stated for part of the rows, as once, few or many counts, or as a class when the clone is expanded.

d_call: .; j_call: TRBJ1-1; clone_size: .; v_call: TRBV28; cdr3_aa: CATTSGDTEAFF; cdr3_nt: TGTGCCACCACAAGTGGAGACACTGAAGCTTTCTTT
d_call: TRBD1; j_call: TRBJ2-2; clone_size: .; v_call: TRBV27; cdr3_aa: CASKSQPGQGAIGELFF; cdr3_nt: TGTGCCAGCAAGTCCCAGCCGGGACAGGGGGCCATCGGGGAGCTGTTTTTT
d_call: .; j_call: TRBJ2-7; clone_size: .; v_call: TRBV28; cdr3_aa: CASSTTTHPPDEQYF; cdr3_nt: TGTGCCAGCAGCACGACAACCCACCCCCCAGACGAGCAGTACTTC
d_call: .; j_call: TRBJ1-5; clone_size: once; v_call: TRBV27; cdr3_aa: CASSPKRLYSNQPQHF; cdr3_nt: TGTGCCAGCAGTCCTAAAAGGCTTTATAGCAATCAGCCCCAGCATTTT
d_call: .; j_call: TRBJ1-6; clone_size: .; v_call: TRBV2; cdr3_aa: CASSEFRARPPLHF; cdr3_nt: TGTGCCAGCAGTGAGTTCAGGGCCCGGCCACCCCTCCACTTT
d_call: .; j_call: TRBJ1-5; clone_size: .; v_call: TRBV19; cdr3_aa: CASSTGERAGRNQPQHF; cdr3_nt: TGTGCCAGTAGTACGGGAGAGCGGGCGGGGCGCAATCAGCCCCAGCATTTT
d_call: TRBD1; j_call: TRBJ2-3; clone_size: once; v_call: TRBV5-5; cdr3_aa: CASSLLTGDTDTQYF; cdr3_nt: TGTGCCAGCAGCTTGTTAACAGGGGACACAGATACGCAGTATTTT
d_call: TRBD1; j_call: TRBJ2-1; clone_size: few; v_call: TRBV30; cdr3_aa: CAWSGTGINEQFF; cdr3_nt: TGTGCCTGGAGCGGGACAGGGATCAATGAGCAGTTCTTC
d_call: TRBD1; j_call: TRBJ1-2; clone_size: .; v_call: TRBV7-6; cdr3_aa: CASSANSGGSDGYTF; cdr3_nt: TGTGCCAGCAGCGCAAATTCAGGGGGCTCGGATGGCTACACCTTC
d_call: .; j_call: TRBJ1-1; clone_size: few; v_call: TRBV11-2; cdr3_aa: CASSERQVLNTEAFF; cdr3_nt: TGTGCCAGCAGCGAGCGACAGGTTCTGAACACTGAAGCTTTCTTT
d_call: TRBD1; j_call: TRBJ2-1; clone_size: .; v_call: TRBV7-8; cdr3_aa: CASSQTGGIPSFSYNEQFF; cdr3_nt: TGTGCCAGCAGCCAGACAGGGGGCATCCCCTCCTTCTCCTACAATGAGCAGTTCTTC
d_call: TRBD1; j_call: TRBJ2-7; clone_size: .; v_call: TRBV7-9; cdr3_aa: CASSQDRGTEYF; cdr3_nt: TGTGCCAGCAGCCAAGACAGGGGGACGGAGTACTTC
d_call: .; j_call: TRBJ1-1; clone_size: .; v_call: TRBV7-2; cdr3_aa: CASSFDPNTEAFF; cdr3_nt: TGTGCCAGCAGCTTCGACCCTAACACTGAAGCTTTCTTT
d_call: TRBD1; j_call: TRBJ1-2; clone_size: .; v_call: TRBV7-2; cdr3_aa: CASSLQSGQGAGYTF; cdr3_nt: TGTGCCAGCAGCCTCCAATCGGGACAGGGGGCGGGCTACACCTTC
d_call: .; j_call: TRBJ1-2; clone_size: .; v_call: TRBV27; cdr3_aa: CASSLSGVTAPNYGYTF; cdr3_nt: TGTGCCAGCAGTTTAAGTGGGGTCACTGCGCCTAACTATGGCTACACCTTC
d_call: .; j_call: TRBJ1-1; clone_size: .; v_call: TRBV11-3; cdr3_aa: CASSLERATEAFF; cdr3_nt: TGTGCCAGCAGCTTGGAAAGGGCCACTGAAGCTTTCTTT
d_call: TRBD1; j_call: TRBJ1-6; clone_size: .; v_call: TRBV7-2; cdr3_aa: CASSLADRTPLHF; cdr3_nt: TGTGCCAGCAGCTTAGCGGACAGGACACCCCTCCACTTT
d_call: .; j_call: TRBJ1-2; clone_size: .; v_call: TRBV29-1; cdr3_aa: CSVEAGSGGYTF; cdr3_nt: TGCAGCGTTGAAGCCGGTTCCGGTGGCTACACCTTC
d_call: .; j_call: TRBJ2-1; clone_size: few; v_call: TRBV30; cdr3_aa: CAWSPGADYNEQFF; cdr3_nt: TGTGCCTGGAGTCCCGGGGCGGACTACAATGAGCAGTTCTTC
d_call: .; j_call: TRBJ2-3; clone_size: .; v_call: TRBV18; cdr3_aa: CASSPGEASTDTQYF; cdr3_nt: TGTGCCAGCTCCCCCGGGGAGGCTTCGACAGATACGCAGTATTTT
d_call: .; j_call: TRBJ1-1; clone_size: .; v_call: TRBV29-1; cdr3_aa: CSVGGSTEAFF; cdr3_nt: TGCAGCGTTGGGGGTTCCACTGAAGCTTTCTTT
d_call: .; j_call: TRBJ2-7; clone_size: .; v_call: TRBV6-6; cdr3_aa: CASSYSGTEEAYEQYF; cdr3_nt: TGTGCCAGCAGTTACTCGGGGACCGAAGAAGCCTACGAGCAGTACTTC
d_call: .; j_call: TRBJ2-7; clone_size: .; v_call: TRBV19; cdr3_aa: CASSIAFTYEQYF; cdr3_nt: TGTGCCAGTAGTATCGCGTTTACCTACGAGCAGTACTTC
d_call: .; j_call: TRBJ2-5; clone_size: .; v_call: TRBV28; cdr3_aa: CASSRAGQETQYF; cdr3_nt: TGTGCCAGCAGTCGAGCGGGCCAAGAGACCCAGTACTTC
d_call: .; j_call: TRBJ2-5; clone_size: once; v_call: TRBV10-3; cdr3_aa: CAISDLGNRSPQYF; cdr3_nt: TGTGCCATCAGTGACCTCGGCAACCGGAGTCCCCAGTACTTC
d_call: TRBD2; j_call: TRBJ2-1; clone_size: once; v_call: TRBV28; cdr3_aa: CASSSLLGGGTYNEQFF; cdr3_nt: TGTGCCAGCAGCTCCCTGCTTGGCGGGGGAACTTACAATGAGCAGTTCTTC
d_call: .; j_call: TRBJ1-2; clone_size: .; v_call: TRBV19; cdr3_aa: CASSSGGAGYGYTF; cdr3_nt: TGTGCCAGTAGTTCCGGGGGCGCTGGGTATGGCTACACCTTC
d_call: TRBD1; j_call: TRBJ2-1; clone_size: .; v_call: TRBV6-5; cdr3_aa: CASNTRRDRANEQFF; cdr3_nt: TGTGCCAGCAATACCAGGCGGGACAGGGCCAATGAGCAGTTCTTC
d_call: TRBD2; j_call: TRBJ2-7; clone_size: few; v_call: TRBV10-3; cdr3_aa: CAISESGSGSYEQYF; cdr3_nt: TGTGCCATCAGTGAGTCTGGTAGCGGGTCCTACGAGCAGTACTTC
d_call: .; j_call: TRBJ2-1; clone_size: .; v_call: TRBV7-2; cdr3_aa: CASSSHNEQFF; cdr3_nt: TGTGCCAGCAGCTCACACAATGAGCAGTTCTTC
d_call: TRBD2; j_call: TRBJ2-7; clone_size: .; v_call: TRBV28; cdr3_aa: CASRPSGSFDEQYF; cdr3_nt: TGTGCCAGCAGACCAAGCGGGAGTTTCGACGAGCAGTACTTC
d_call: TRBD1; j_call: TRBJ2-7; clone_size: .; v_call: TRBV11-2; cdr3_aa: CASSLDQEQGAIGEQYF; cdr3_nt: TGTGCCAGCAGCTTAGACCAAGAACAGGGGGCGATTGGGGAGCAGTACTTC
d_call: .; j_call: TRBJ1-4; clone_size: .; v_call: TRBV27; cdr3_aa: CASSSWTKEKLFF; cdr3_nt: TGTGCCAGCAGTTCCTGGACGAAAGAAAAACTGTTTTTT
d_call: .; j_call: TRBJ2-1; clone_size: .; v_call: TRBV9; cdr3_aa: CASSPGARGGNEQFF; cdr3_nt: TGTGCCAGCAGCCCAGGAGCGAGGGGCGGGAATGAGCAGTTCTTC
d_call: .; j_call: TRBJ2-2; clone_size: .; v_call: TRBV5-4; cdr3_aa: CASHGQFGGPGELFF; cdr3_nt: TGTGCCAGCCATGGACAGTTTGGAGGTCCCGGGGAGCTGTTTTTT
d_call: .; j_call: TRBJ2-1; clone_size: .; v_call: TRBV5-1; cdr3_aa: CASSLDSSSYNEQFF; cdr3_nt: TGCGCCAGCAGCTTGGATTCTAGCTCCTACAATGAGCAGTTCTTC
d_call: .; j_call: TRBJ1-1; clone_size: .; v_call: TRBV6-5; cdr3_aa: CASSSVTEAFF; cdr3_nt: TGTGCCAGCAGTTCCGTCACTGAAGCTTTCTTT
d_call: TRBD2; j_call: TRBJ2-2; clone_size: .; v_call: TRBV27; cdr3_aa: CASSFPGLAGSTGELFF; cdr3_nt: TGTGCCAGCAGTTTCCCGGGACTAGCGGGGAGCACCGGGGAGCTGTTTTTT
d_call: .; j_call: TRBJ2-2; clone_size: .; v_call: TRBV4-1; cdr3_aa: CASSQEAVGGELFF; cdr3_nt: TGCGCCAGCAGCCAAGAGGCGGTGGGGGGGGAGCTGTTTTTT
d_call: .; j_call: TRBJ1-1; clone_size: .; v_call: TRBV28; cdr3_aa: CASSPNGNTEAFF; cdr3_nt: TGTGCCAGCAGTCCGAATGGGAACACTGAAGCTTTCTTT
d_call: TRBD2; j_call: TRBJ2-3; clone_size: .; v_call: TRBV6-1; cdr3_aa: CATGTRSRTDTQYF; cdr3_nt: TGTGCCACCGGGACTAGGTCTCGTACAGATACGCAGTATTTT
d_call: TRBD1; j_call: TRBJ1-5; clone_size: .; v_call: TRBV19; cdr3_aa: CASSGTDYSNQPQHF; cdr3_nt: TGTGCCAGTAGCGGGACAGATTATAGCAATCAGCCCCAGCATTTT
d_call: .; j_call: TRBJ1-5; clone_size: .; v_call: TRBV4-1; cdr3_aa: CASSRGIDQPQHF; cdr3_nt: TGCGCCAGCAGCCGTGGCATAGATCAGCCCCAGCATTTT
d_call: TRBD1; j_call: TRBJ1-1; clone_size: .; v_call: TRBV28; cdr3_aa: CASTPGTANTEAFF; cdr3_nt: TGTGCCAGCACCCCAGGGACAGCGAACACTGAAGCTTTCTTT
d_call: TRBD1; j_call: TRBJ1-4; clone_size: .; v_call: TRBV19; cdr3_aa: CASQVGTANEKLFF; cdr3_nt: TGTGCCAGTCAGGTTGGGACAGCTAATGAAAAACTGTTTTTT
d_call: .; j_call: TRBJ1-5; clone_size: .; v_call: TRBV30; cdr3_aa: CAWSVLGGGGQPQHF; cdr3_nt: TGTGCCTGGAGTGTACTGGGAGGGGGTGGTCAGCCCCAGCATTTT
d_call: TRBD1; j_call: TRBJ1-1; clone_size: .; v_call: TRBV5-4; cdr3_aa: CASSVFTGENTEAFF; cdr3_nt: TGTGCCAGCAGCGTATTTACAGGGGAGAACACTGAAGCTTTCTTT
d_call: .; j_call: TRBJ1-2; clone_size: .; v_call: TRBV30; cdr3_aa: CAWIPGRGYGYTF; cdr3_nt: TGTGCCTGGATACCGGGAAGGGGTTATGGCTACACCTTC
d_call: .; j_call: TRBJ2-1; clone_size: .; v_call: TRBV25-1; cdr3_aa: CANWTGSNNEQFF; cdr3_nt: TGTGCCAATTGGACTGGCTCGAACAATGAGCAGTTCTTC
d_call: TRBD1; j_call: TRBJ2-5; clone_size: once; v_call: TRBV5-1; cdr3_aa: CASSLNPTGEETQYF; cdr3_nt: TGCGCCAGCAGCTTGAATCCAACAGGGGAAGAGACCCAGTACTTC
d_call: .; j_call: TRBJ1-1; clone_size: once; v_call: TRBV10-2; cdr3_aa: CASSRRDEGTEAFF; cdr3_nt: TGCGCCAGCAGTCGGAGGGACGAGGGCACTGAAGCTTTCTTT
d_call: .; j_call: TRBJ2-3; clone_size: once; v_call: TRBV9; cdr3_aa: CASSVEGKPTQYF; cdr3_nt: TGTGCCAGCAGCGTAGAAGGGAAGCCTACGCAGTATTTT
d_call: TRBD2; j_call: TRBJ2-7; clone_size: .; v_call: TRBV6-5; cdr3_aa: CASSYSSGGFYEQYF; cdr3_nt: TGTGCCAGCAGTTATTCTAGCGGGGGCTTCTACGAGCAGTACTTC
d_call: .; j_call: TRBJ1-5; clone_size: .; v_call: TRBV7-2; cdr3_aa: CASKLNQDSWQPQHF; cdr3_nt: TGTGCCAGCAAGCTTAATCAGGACAGTTGGCAGCCCCAGCATTTT
d_call: .; j_call: TRBJ2-7; clone_size: few; v_call: TRBV5-5; cdr3_aa: CASSLGPSRGAYEQYF; cdr3_nt: TGTGCCAGCAGCTTGGGGCCCAGTCGGGGGGCTTACGAGCAGTACTTC
d_call: TRBD2; j_call: TRBJ2-3; clone_size: .; v_call: TRBV27; cdr3_aa: CASSLLGGGPRGDTQYF; cdr3_nt: TGTGCCAGCAGTTTACTCGGGGGAGGGCCTAGGGGAGATACGCAGTATTTT
d_call: TRBD1; j_call: TRBJ2-7; clone_size: .; v_call: TRBV7-3; cdr3_aa: CASSPLDRPVEQYF; cdr3_nt: TGTGCCAGCAGCCCCCTGGACAGGCCGGTGGAGCAGTACTTC
d_call: .; j_call: TRBJ2-3; clone_size: .; v_call: TRBV4-1; cdr3_aa: CASSQEGGGLVEDTQYF; cdr3_nt: TGCGCCAGCAGCCAAGAAGGGGGAGGGCTAGTAGAGGATACGCAGTATTTT
d_call: .; j_call: TRBJ2-7; clone_size: few; v_call: TRBV7-2; cdr3_aa: CASSPYLQGLHEQYF; cdr3_nt: TGTGCCAGCAGCCCCTATTTGCAGGGGCTCCACGAGCAGTACTTC